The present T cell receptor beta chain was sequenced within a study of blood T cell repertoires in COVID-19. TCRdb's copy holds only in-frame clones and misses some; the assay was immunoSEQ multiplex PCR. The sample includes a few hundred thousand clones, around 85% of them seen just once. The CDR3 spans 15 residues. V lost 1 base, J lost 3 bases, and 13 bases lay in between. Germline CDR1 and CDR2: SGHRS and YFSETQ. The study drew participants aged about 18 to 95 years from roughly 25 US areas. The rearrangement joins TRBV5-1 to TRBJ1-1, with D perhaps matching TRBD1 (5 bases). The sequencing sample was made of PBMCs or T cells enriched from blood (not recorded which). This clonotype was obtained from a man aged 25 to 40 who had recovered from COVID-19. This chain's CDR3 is CASSLSPAGYTEAFF. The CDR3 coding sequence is TGCGCCAGCAGCTTGTCCCCGGCAGGGTACACTGAAGCTTTCTTT. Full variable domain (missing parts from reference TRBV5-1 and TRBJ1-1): KAGVTQTPRYLIKTRGQQVTLSCSPISGHRSVSWYQQTPGQGLQFLFEYFSETQRNKGNFPGRFSGRQFSNSRSEMNVSTLELGDSALYLCASSLSPAGYTEAFFGQGTRLTVV.